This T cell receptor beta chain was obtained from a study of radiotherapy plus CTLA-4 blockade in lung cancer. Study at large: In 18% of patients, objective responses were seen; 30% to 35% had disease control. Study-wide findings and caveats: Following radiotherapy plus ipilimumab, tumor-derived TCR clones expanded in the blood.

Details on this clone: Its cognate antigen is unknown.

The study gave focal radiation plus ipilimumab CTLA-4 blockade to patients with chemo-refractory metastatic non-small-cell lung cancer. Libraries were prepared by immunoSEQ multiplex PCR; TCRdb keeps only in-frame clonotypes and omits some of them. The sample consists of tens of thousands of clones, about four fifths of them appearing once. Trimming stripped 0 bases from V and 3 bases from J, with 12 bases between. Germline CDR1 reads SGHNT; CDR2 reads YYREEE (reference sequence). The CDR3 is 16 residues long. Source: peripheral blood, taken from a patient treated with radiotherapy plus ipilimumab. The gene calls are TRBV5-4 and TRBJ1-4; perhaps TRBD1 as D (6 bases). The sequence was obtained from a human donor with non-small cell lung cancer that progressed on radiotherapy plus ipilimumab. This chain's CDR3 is CASSLGGRGSNEKLFF. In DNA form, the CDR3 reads TGTGCCAGCAGCTTGGGTGGCAGGGGATCTAATGAAAAACTGTTTTTT.